A selection of T cell receptor beta chains follows, all from one sample in a study of identical twins. From the 5' RACE reads, TCRdb called clonotypes with MiXCR, one entry per CDR3 protein. The table records 550,000 to 800,000 distinct CDR3 sequences, around 7.5% of them present only once. Another study also made use of these data, one on yellow fever vaccine responses in identical twins.

Material for sequencing was PBMCs. These receptors were collected from a woman younger than 35 in good health. Both conserved end residues are part of each CDR3. D genes are given only for firm matches. The size field is filled for only some rows; it gives once, few, many or a size class.

v_gene: TRBV5-1; j_gene: TRBJ2-2; d_gene: TRBD1; abundance: NA; CDR3aa: CASSVGTGGSTGELFF; CDR3nt: TGCGCCAGCAGCGTGGGGACAGGGGGATCCACCGGGGAGCTGTTTTTT
v_gene: TRBV12-3/TRBV12-4; j_gene: TRBJ1-1; d_gene: NA; abundance: many; CDR3aa: CASSAGVAEAFF; CDR3nt: TGTGCCAGCAGCGCCGGGGTTGCTGAAGCTTTCTTT
v_gene: TRBV20-1; j_gene: TRBJ2-3; d_gene: TRBD2; abundance: few; CDR3aa: CSATPTSGGLTDTQYF; CDR3nt: TGCAGTGCTACCCCGACTAGCGGGGGCCTAACAGATACGCAGTATTTT
v_gene: TRBV20-1; j_gene: TRBJ1-2; d_gene: TRBD1; abundance: NA; CDR3aa: CSARRDRDYGYTF; CDR3nt: TGCAGTGCTAGAAGGGACAGGGACTATGGCTACACCTTC
v_gene: TRBV24-1; j_gene: TRBJ1-2; d_gene: NA; abundance: NA; CDR3aa: CATSGAGRGYTF; CDR3nt: TGTGCCACCAGTGGGGCAGGTCGCGGCTACACCTTC
v_gene: TRBV28; j_gene: TRBJ2-4; d_gene: NA; abundance: NA; CDR3aa: CASRPSLGASAKNIQYF; CDR3nt: TGTGCCAGCAGGCCCTCCCTAGGGGCGTCCGCCAAAAACATTCAGTACTTC
v_gene: TRBV11-2; j_gene: TRBJ2-5; d_gene: NA; abundance: NA; CDR3aa: CASSQQGMKETQYF; CDR3nt: TGTGCCAGCAGCCAACAGGGAATGAAAGAGACCCAGTACTTC
v_gene: TRBV4-1; j_gene: TRBJ2-7; d_gene: TRBD1; abundance: NA; CDR3aa: CASSQAAGGGNEQYF; CDR3nt: TGCGCCAGCAGCCAAGCGGCAGGGGGCGGGAACGAGCAGTACTTC
v_gene: TRBV6-5; j_gene: TRBJ1-4; d_gene: NA; abundance: few; CDR3aa: CASSYYGGDEKLFF; CDR3nt: TGTGCCAGCAGTTACTACGGGGGGGATGAAAAACTGTTTTTT
v_gene: TRBV6-1; j_gene: TRBJ1-2; d_gene: NA; abundance: few; CDR3aa: CASSEGPISHYGYTF; CDR3nt: TGTGCCAGCAGTGAAGGCCCGATCTCCCACTATGGCTACACCTTC
v_gene: TRBV4-1; j_gene: TRBJ2-1; d_gene: NA; abundance: NA; CDR3aa: CASSPRIRENSAYNEQFF; CDR3nt: TGCGCCAGCAGCCCAAGAATAAGGGAGAATAGCGCCTACAATGAGCAGTTCTTC
v_gene: TRBV11-1; j_gene: TRBJ2-1; d_gene: NA; abundance: few; CDR3aa: CASRSTGFIPGATYNEQFF; CDR3nt: TGTGCCAGCAGAAGTACAGGGTTTATCCCCGGGGCCACCTACAATGAGCAGTTCTTC
v_gene: TRBV20-1; j_gene: TRBJ2-3; d_gene: TRBD1; abundance: NA; CDR3aa: CSVWGQGSTDTQYF; CDR3nt: TGCAGTGTCTGGGGACAGGGGTCGACAGATACGCAGTATTTT
v_gene: TRBV2; j_gene: TRBJ2-5; d_gene: NA; abundance: NA; CDR3aa: CASSGRSGLAQGETQYF; CDR3nt: TGTGCCAGCAGTGGAAGATCCGGGCTAGCTCAGGGAGAGACCCAGTACTTC
v_gene: TRBV27; j_gene: TRBJ2-3; d_gene: TRBD1; abundance: NA; CDR3aa: CASSARTGVFTDTQYF; CDR3nt: TGTGCCAGCAGTGCCCGGACAGGGGTTTTCACAGATACGCAGTATTTT
v_gene: TRBV28; j_gene: TRBJ2-1; d_gene: TRBD1; abundance: few; CDR3aa: CASSFGFRDRKYNEQFF; CDR3nt: TGTGCCAGCAGTTTCGGTTTTCGGGACAGGAAATACAATGAGCAGTTCTTC
v_gene: TRBV6-5; j_gene: TRBJ1-1; d_gene: NA; abundance: many; CDR3aa: CASSYSFGVLNTEAFF; CDR3nt: TGTGCCAGCAGTTACTCGTTCGGGGTCCTGAACACTGAAGCTTTCTTT
v_gene: TRBV7-8; j_gene: TRBJ1-4; d_gene: NA; abundance: many; CDR3aa: CASSHRGSATNEKLFF; CDR3nt: TGTGCCAGCAGCCACCGGGGCTCAGCAACTAATGAAAAACTGTTTTTT
v_gene: TRBV12-3/TRBV12-4; j_gene: TRBJ2-1; d_gene: NA; abundance: NA; CDR3aa: CASSFGAASYNEQFF; CDR3nt: TGTGCCAGCAGTTTCGGGGCTGCCAGCTACAATGAGCAGTTCTTC
v_gene: TRBV12-3/TRBV12-4; j_gene: TRBJ2-7; d_gene: NA; abundance: NA; CDR3aa: CASSPPGKWNYEQYF; CDR3nt: TGTGCCAGCAGTCCCCCAGGGAAGTGGAACTACGAGCAGTACTTC
v_gene: TRBV20-1; j_gene: TRBJ2-5; d_gene: NA; abundance: NA; CDR3aa: CSALHFGETQYF; CDR3nt: TGCAGTGCGTTACATTTTGGGGAGACCCAGTACTTC
v_gene: TRBV20-1; j_gene: TRBJ2-5; d_gene: TRBD2; abundance: few; CDR3aa: CSARGWTSRETQYF; CDR3nt: TGCAGTGCTAGAGGTTGGACTAGTAGAGAGACCCAGTACTTC
v_gene: TRBV5-1; j_gene: TRBJ2-1; d_gene: NA; abundance: few; CDR3aa: CASSPLGRVSSYNEQFF; CDR3nt: TGCGCCAGCAGCCCTTTGGGGCGGGTAAGCTCCTACAATGAGCAGTTCTTC
v_gene: TRBV7-2; j_gene: TRBJ2-1; d_gene: NA; abundance: many; CDR3aa: CASSLNRDNEQFF; CDR3nt: TGTGCCAGCAGCTTAAACAGGGACAATGAGCAGTTCTTC
v_gene: TRBV7-2; j_gene: TRBJ2-4; d_gene: TRBD2; abundance: once; CDR3aa: CASSFGGVTIQYF; CDR3nt: TGTGCCAGCAGCTTCGGGGGGGTAACCATTCAGTACTTC
v_gene: TRBV20-1; j_gene: TRBJ2-5; d_gene: NA; abundance: many; CDR3aa: CSARGQSQETQYF; CDR3nt: TGCAGTGCTAGGGGTCAGAGCCAAGAGACCCAGTACTTC
v_gene: TRBV29-1; j_gene: TRBJ2-3; d_gene: NA; abundance: few; CDR3aa: CSVDRWNTQYF; CDR3nt: TGCAGCGTTGATCGCTGGAATACGCAGTATTTT
v_gene: TRBV11-2; j_gene: TRBJ1-1; d_gene: NA; abundance: NA; CDR3aa: CASSRPRGNTEAFF; CDR3nt: TGTGCCAGCAGTCGACCCAGGGGGAACACTGAAGCTTTCTTT
v_gene: TRBV4-2; j_gene: TRBJ2-1; d_gene: NA; abundance: few; CDR3aa: CASSQDSGPYNEQFF; CDR3nt: TGTGCCAGCAGCCAAGATTCGGGGCCCTACAATGAGCAGTTCTTC
v_gene: TRBV28; j_gene: TRBJ1-5; d_gene: NA; abundance: few; CDR3aa: CASIQQGIPNQPQHF; CDR3nt: TGTGCCAGCATCCAACAGGGTATTCCCAATCAGCCCCAGCATTTT
v_gene: TRBV4-1; j_gene: TRBJ2-3; d_gene: TRBD2; abundance: many; CDR3aa: CASSQTGLAESFTQYF; CDR3nt: TGCGCCAGCAGCCAAACGGGACTAGCGGAAAGTTTTACGCAGTATTTT
v_gene: TRBV12-3/TRBV12-4; j_gene: TRBJ1-4; d_gene: NA; abundance: many; CDR3aa: CASSFWGSNEKLFF; CDR3nt: TGTGCCAGCAGTTTCTGGGGGAGTAATGAAAAACTGTTTTTT
v_gene: TRBV5-1; j_gene: TRBJ1-3; d_gene: NA; abundance: NA; CDR3aa: CASSLPQAPGNTIYF; CDR3nt: TGCGCCAGCAGCTTGCCGCAGGCGCCTGGAAACACCATATATTTT
v_gene: TRBV20-1; j_gene: TRBJ2-1; d_gene: NA; abundance: many; CDR3aa: CSAPGALGQFF; CDR3nt: TGCAGTGCTCCCGGGGCCTTGGGGCAGTTCTTC
v_gene: TRBV3-1; j_gene: TRBJ2-5; d_gene: NA; abundance: NA; CDR3aa: CASSQGWGRETQYF; CDR3nt: TGTGCCAGCAGCCAAGGGTGGGGTAGGGAGACCCAGTACTTC
v_gene: TRBV29-1; j_gene: TRBJ2-7; d_gene: TRBD2; abundance: few; CDR3aa: CSVGGTSGSGEQYF; CDR3nt: TGCAGCGTTGGGGGGACTAGCGGGAGTGGGGAGCAGTACTTC
v_gene: TRBV25-1; j_gene: TRBJ2-5; d_gene: NA; abundance: many; CDR3aa: CASSTSGSEETQYF; CDR3nt: TGTGCCAGCAGTACCTCAGGGAGTGAGGAGACCCAGTACTTC
v_gene: TRBV12-3/TRBV12-4; j_gene: TRBJ1-6; d_gene: TRBD1; abundance: NA; CDR3aa: CASSRRQGNSPLHF; CDR3nt: TGTGCCAGCAGCCGGAGACAGGGGAATTCACCCCTCCACTTT
v_gene: TRBV5-1; j_gene: TRBJ2-3; d_gene: TRBD2; abundance: few; CDR3aa: CASSYPGTSGGDTQYF; CDR3nt: TGCGCCAGCAGCTACCCCGGGACTAGCGGGGGAGATACGCAGTATTTT
v_gene: TRBV7-6; j_gene: TRBJ2-3; d_gene: NA; abundance: few; CDR3aa: CASSSPLGSTPHSSTDTQYF; CDR3nt: TGTGCCAGCAGCTCGCCCCTGGGGAGTACTCCCCATTCTAGCACAGATACGCAGTATTTT
v_gene: TRBV5-1; j_gene: TRBJ1-4; d_gene: NA; abundance: many; CDR3aa: CASSLGGSTDEKLFF; CDR3nt: TGCGCCAGCAGCTTGGGAGGGTCTACCGATGAAAAACTGTTTTTT
v_gene: TRBV5-6; j_gene: TRBJ2-3; d_gene: NA; abundance: few; CDR3aa: CASSWDPRTDTQYF; CDR3nt: TGTGCCAGCAGCTGGGACCCCCGCACAGATACGCAGTATTTT
v_gene: TRBV7-9; j_gene: TRBJ2-2; d_gene: NA; abundance: NA; CDR3aa: CASSISGHGTGELFF; CDR3nt: TGTGCCAGCAGCATATCGGGGCATGGGACCGGGGAGCTGTTTTTT
v_gene: TRBV4-1; j_gene: TRBJ2-7; d_gene: NA; abundance: many; CDR3aa: CASSQGRWSGEQYF; CDR3nt: TGCGCCAGCAGCCAAGGGCGTTGGAGTGGCGAGCAGTACTTC
v_gene: TRBV6-5; j_gene: TRBJ1-2; d_gene: TRBD1; abundance: few; CDR3aa: CASSYTAHRGQGNYGYTF; CDR3nt: TGTGCCAGCAGTTATACCGCCCATCGAGGACAGGGGAACTATGGCTACACCTTC
v_gene: TRBV27; j_gene: TRBJ2-1; d_gene: TRBD1; abundance: NA; CDR3aa: CASSLSRTGLYNEQFF; CDR3nt: TGTGCCAGCAGTTTATCCCGGACAGGCCTCTACAATGAGCAGTTCTTC
v_gene: TRBV3-1; j_gene: TRBJ2-5; d_gene: TRBD1; abundance: few; CDR3aa: CASRPGGAGTQYF; CDR3nt: TGTGCCAGCAGACCAGGGGGCGCGGGGACCCAGTACTTC
v_gene: TRBV11-2; j_gene: TRBJ2-2; d_gene: NA; abundance: few; CDR3aa: CASSNSGLSGELFF; CDR3nt: TGTGCCAGCAGCAACAGTGGACTATCCGGGGAGCTGTTTTTT